Listed below are T cell receptor beta chains from one sample, sequenced in a study of cytomegalovirus exposure and HLA in healthy donors. Sequencing was performed with immunoSEQ multiplex PCR; in TCRdb, only in-frame clones are kept and a portion is missing. The sample lists about 160,000 clones; roughly 70% were seen once. Sequencing was done on a sample of PBMCs. These receptors were collected from a man between 40 and 49 years old in good health and CMV-seropositive. CDR3s include the opening cysteine and the closing phenylalanine or tryptophan. The D gene is left open where the match is weak. Not all rows give a size; the values are once, few, many and, for expanded clones, a class.

d_gene	v_gene	abundance	j_gene	CDR3nt	CDR3aa
NA	TRBV27	NA	TRBJ1-2	TGTGCCAGCAGTTTATCCTCCCCAGGGGTTGGCTACACCTTC	CASSLSSPGVGYTF
NA	TRBV5-5	NA	TRBJ1-1	TGTGCCAGCAGCTTTCCGGGAAACACTGAAGCTTTCTTT	CASSFPGNTEAFF
NA	TRBV5-1	NA	TRBJ1-1	TGCGCCAGCAGTCGGGACAAGCCGAACACTGAAGCTTTCTTT	CASSRDKPNTEAFF
NA	TRBV7-9	NA	TRBJ2-7	TGTGCCAGCAGCTTAAGTGGGGGCAGGAGCTCCTACGAGCAGTACTTC	CASSLSGGRSSYEQYF
TRBD1	TRBV6-1	NA	TRBJ2-7	TGTGCCAGCGGCAGACAGGGACGGTACGAGCAGTACTTC	CASGRQGRYEQYF
NA	TRBV9	NA	TRBJ2-7	TGTGCCAGCAGCCGGACTGGCACCTACGAGCAGTACTTC	CASSRTGTYEQYF
TRBD2	TRBV7-3	NA	TRBJ2-2	TGTGCCAGCAGCCCCCGGACTAGCGGGGGAACCACCGGGGAGCTGTTTTTT	CASSPRTSGGTTGELFF
TRBD1	TRBV5-8	NA	TRBJ1-4	TGTGCCAGCAGCTTGGCCGACAGGGCTGGGGAAAAACTGTTTTTT	CASSLADRAGEKLFF
TRBD1	TRBV27	NA	TRBJ2-7	TGTGCCAGCAGTTTACAGGGACAGGGGGACGAGCAGTACTTC	CASSLQGQGDEQYF
TRBD1	TRBV6-5	NA	TRBJ2-7	TGTGCCAGCAGTAAACAGGGGGCGGGGGAGCAGTACTTC	CASSKQGAGEQYF
TRBD1	TRBV6-5	NA	TRBJ1-1	TGTGCCAGCAGCCGGGACAGAACCTTGCGGGGTGAAGCTTTCTTT	CASSRDRTLRGEAFF
NA	TRBV6-5	few	TRBJ1-1	TGTGCCAGCAGTCTGGCGGGGGGCTGGGACACTGAAGCTTTCTTT	CASSLAGGWDTEAFF
TRBD1	TRBV25-1	NA	TRBJ2-1	TGTGCCAGCAGTGAGCCCGGGACAGTCAATGAGCAGTTCTTC	CASSEPGTVNEQFF
NA	TRBV19	few	TRBJ2-2	TGTGCCACCTCCGGAGGGACCACACGCACCGGGGAGCTGTTTTTT	CATSGGTTRTGELFF
NA	TRBV5-6	NA	TRBJ2-3	TGTGCCAGCAGCTCCGGGACGGGACTCTCCACAGATACGCAGTATTTT	CASSSGTGLSTDTQYF
TRBD1	TRBV7-3	NA	TRBJ1-6	TGTGCCAGCAGCTCAGGACAGGGTAGTAATTCACCCCTCCACTTT	CASSSGQGSNSPLHF
NA	TRBV6-1	NA	TRBJ1-1	TGTGCCAGCAGTGTACGACAGGCGAACACTGAAGCTTTCTTT	CASSVRQANTEAFF
NA	TRBV7-9	NA	TRBJ2-1	TGTGCCAGCAGTATAGCCGGCCCCAGGGTTGAGCAGTTCTTC	CASSIAGPRVEQFF
TRBD1	TRBV18	NA	TRBJ1-1	TGTGCCAGCTCACCGACAGGGTTAGCTGAAGCTTTCTTT	CASSPTGLAEAFF
NA	TRBV9	NA	TRBJ2-5	TGTGCCAGCAGCCCCCACGGGGAGACCCAGTACTTC	CASSPHGETQYF
NA	TRBV7-3	once	TRBJ2-7	TGTGCCAGCAGCTTAAACTTCCAGGGGAAGCCCTACGAGCAGTACTTC	CASSLNFQGKPYEQYF
NA	TRBV6-6	few	TRBJ2-7	TGTGCCAGCACCTCAAGACATGCGCAGTACTTC	CASTSRHAQYF
NA	TRBV5-6	NA	TRBJ2-2	TGTGCCAGCAGCTTAACAGCGAGGGACACCGGGGAGCTGTTTTTT	CASSLTARDTGELFF
NA	TRBV4-3	NA	TRBJ2-6	TGCGCCAGCAGCCAAGCAGTAGGCAGGGCGTGGGGGGCCAACGTCCTGACTTTC	CASSQAVGRAWGANVLTF
NA	TRBV5-1	NA	TRBJ2-2	TGCGCCAGCAGCTTGTTGAGGGAATCCGGGGAGCTGTTTTTT	CASSLLRESGELFF
TRBD1	TRBV7-8	NA	TRBJ1-1	TGTGCCAGCAGCCCGAGGGACAGGGGGCGCATCCCCACTGAAGCTTTCTTT	CASSPRDRGRIPTEAFF
NA	TRBV6-4	few	TRBJ2-3	TGTGCCAGCAGTGACGGGGGGGCCACAGATACGCAGTATTTT	CASSDGGATDTQYF
TRBD1	TRBV4-1	NA	TRBJ1-2	TGCGCCAGCAGCCAAGAAGGACAGGCCCTTAGGAGCTACACCTTC	CASSQEGQALRSYTF
NA	TRBV5-1	NA	TRBJ2-7	TGCGCCAGCAGCCCGTCGGGGGTAAGCTCCTACGAGCAGTACTTC	CASSPSGVSSYEQYF
NA	TRBV20-1	once	TRBJ2-1	TGCAGGGGGGGGGACAAGGATGAGCAGTTCTTC	CRGGDKDEQFF
TRBD1	TRBV7-9	NA	TRBJ1-1	TGTGCCAGCAGCTCACAGGGGAACAGTGAAGCTTTCTTT	CASSSQGNSEAFF
NA	TRBV6-5	NA	TRBJ2-6	TGTGCCAGCAGTTACATGGAGGGCTCTGGGGCCAACGTCCTGACTTTC	CASSYMEGSGANVLTF
TRBD1	TRBV5-4	few	TRBJ1-4	TGTGCCAGCAGCTTGGCCGGGGGACAGGGAGTAGGAAAACTGTTTTTT	CASSLAGGQGVGKLFF
NA	TRBV7-9	once	TRBJ2-3	TGTGCCAGCAGCCCACCGGGACTGACGGAATATACGCAGTATTTT	CASSPPGLTEYTQYF
NA	TRBV11-1	NA	TRBJ2-7	TGTGCCAGCAGCCCTGCGGCCTATCGGGAGCAGTACTTC	CASSPAAYREQYF
NA	TRBV29-1	NA	TRBJ1-4	TGCAGCGTCGTCCAGGGGGAAAAACTGTTTTTT	CSVVQGEKLFF
NA	TRBV5-5	NA	TRBJ1-5	TGTGCCAGCAGCTATTTAGGGGTCAATCAGCCCCAGCATTTT	CASSYLGVNQPQHF
NA	TRBV7-9	NA	TRBJ1-2	TGTGCCAGCAGCTTAGCCAGGGATGGCTACACCTTC	CASSLARDGYTF
NA	TRBV7-2	NA	TRBJ2-5	TGTGCCAGCAGTTACTCAGGGTTGCAAGAGACCCAGTACTTC	CASSYSGLQETQYF
TRBD1	TRBV5-4	few	TRBJ1-1	TGTGCCAGCAGCTTAGACAGGGGGCCAAACACTGAAGCTTTCTTT	CASSLDRGPNTEAFF
TRBD2	TRBV4-2	NA	TRBJ2-7	TGTGCCAGCAGCCAAGTGGGTCGCGGGGGGGCCGATTCCTACGAGCAGTACTTC	CASSQVGRGGADSYEQYF
NA	TRBV5-6	NA	TRBJ1-6	TGTGCCAGCAGCTATACCCCAGGGGTGAGTTCACCCCTCCACTTT	CASSYTPGVSSPLHF
TRBD1	TRBV13	NA	TRBJ2-1	TGTGCCAGCAGCAGTGGGACAGGTAATGAGCAGTTCTTC	CASSSGTGNEQFF
NA	TRBV21-1	once	TRBJ2-2	TGTGCCAGCACCCATGTGGGACAGAACACCGGGGAGCTGTTTTTT	CASTHVGQNTGELFF
TRBD2	TRBV5-1	NA	TRBJ2-3	TGCGCCAGCAGCTTGGCAGCTGCGGGGGGGGTTACAGATACGCAGTATTTT	CASSLAAAGGVTDTQYF
TRBD1	TRBV5-6	few	TRBJ1-2	TGTGCCAGCAGCGAACAGGGGAGAGGCTACACCTTC	CASSEQGRGYTF
TRBD1	TRBV7-9	once	TRBJ2-1	TGTGCCAGCAGCTTGACAGGGATTTACAATGAGCAGTTCTTC	CASSLTGIYNEQFF
TRBD1	TRBV4-3	NA	TRBJ2-3	TGCGCCAGCAGCCAAGGACAGGGGATGGGGGATACGCAGTATTTT	CASSQGQGMGDTQYF
NA	TRBV2	NA	TRBJ1-6	TGTGCCAGCAGTCCGACAGGTCCCTATTCACCCCTCCACTTT	CASSPTGPYSPLHF
NA	TRBV7-9	NA	TRBJ1-1	TGTGCCAGCAGATCTGACAGCTTAACTATGAACACTGAAGCTTTCTTT	CASRSDSLTMNTEAFF
TRBD2	TRBV7-2	NA	TRBJ2-7	TGTGCCAGCAGCTCCCCTAGACTAGCGGGGTCCTACGAGCAGTACTTC	CASSSPRLAGSYEQYF
TRBD1	TRBV4-2	NA	TRBJ1-4	TGTGCCAGCAGCCAAGAGACAGGGTGGGAAAAACTGTTTTTT	CASSQETGWEKLFF
NA	TRBV5-6	few	TRBJ1-2	TGTGCCAGCAGCTTGGACAGGGATGGGTATGGCTACACCTTC	CASSLDRDGYGYTF
TRBD1	TRBV19	few	TRBJ1-6	TGTGCCAGTATCGGGACAGGGGCTTCACCCCTCCACTTT	CASIGTGASPLHF
NA	TRBV4-1	few	TRBJ2-1	TGCGCCAGCAGCACACAGGGATACAATGAGCAGTTCTTC	CASSTQGYNEQFF
NA	TRBV29-1	NA	TRBJ1-2	TGCAGCGCTTCGGGGGGACCCCTCTATGGCTACACCTTC	CSASGGPLYGYTF
NA	TRBV4-2	NA	TRBJ1-6	TGTGCCAGCAGCCAAGCCTCAGAAAATTCACCCCTCCACTTT	CASSQASENSPLHF